This TCR beta chain originates from a study of CD8+ T cells in alopecia areata. Sequencing templates came from extracted RNA that was reverse transcribed into cDNA. Libraries were prepared by immunoSEQ multiplex PCR; TCRdb keeps only in-frame clonotypes and omits some of them. The sample has about 140,000 clones, about three fifths seen once. This clone has a handful of counts. Between the trimmed V and J ends, which lost 10 bases and 4 bases, there was a span of 19 bases. This CDR3 is built from 14 residues. Germline CDR1 MNHEY, CDR2 SMNVEV (reference sequence). This receptor was identified in a human donor in good health. Sequences were obtained from CD4+ T cells sorted from blood. The chain carries TRBV27 and TRBJ1-1; TRBD1 is a possible D gene (6 bases). The CDR3 loop reads CATWGPGDRTEAFF. Written as DNA, the CDR3 is TGTGCCACCTGGGGGCCAGGAGATCGCACTGAAGCTTTCTTT.